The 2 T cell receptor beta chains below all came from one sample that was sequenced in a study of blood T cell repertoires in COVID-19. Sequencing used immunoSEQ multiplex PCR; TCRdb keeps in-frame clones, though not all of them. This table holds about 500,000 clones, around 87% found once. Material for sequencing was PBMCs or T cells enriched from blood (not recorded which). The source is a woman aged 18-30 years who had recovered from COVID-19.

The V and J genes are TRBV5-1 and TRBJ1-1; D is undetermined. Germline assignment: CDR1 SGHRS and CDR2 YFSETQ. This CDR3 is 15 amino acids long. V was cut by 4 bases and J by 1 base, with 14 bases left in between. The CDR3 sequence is CASSRGGKSNTEAFF. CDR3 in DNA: TGCGCCAGCAGCCGGGGAGGTAAATCGAACACTGAAGCTTTCTTT.

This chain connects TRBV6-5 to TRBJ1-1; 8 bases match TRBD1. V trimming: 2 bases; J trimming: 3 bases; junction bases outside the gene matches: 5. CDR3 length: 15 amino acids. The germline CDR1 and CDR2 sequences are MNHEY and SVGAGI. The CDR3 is CASSYIGQGDTEAFF. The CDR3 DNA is TGTGCCAGCAGTTACATAGGACAGGGAGACACTGAAGCTTTCTTT.